This T cell receptor beta chain was profiled in a study of blood T cells in healthy people across ages. The use of a sample-barcoded 5' primer and a J-beta primer mix characterized a second PCR of 7 to 11 cycles. MiXCR was run by TCRdb on the 5' RACE reads, yielding one entry per CDR3 protein. The data hold fewer than 1,200,000 distinct CDR3 sequences, with approximately 25% observed a single time. It was approximately 10 milliliters of peripheral blood that were drawn from each donor. Regarding this clonotype: No conserved phenylalanine or tryptophan is present at the end of the CDR3, so a read error is the likely explanation.

The germline V gene encodes CDR1 SGHAT and CDR2 FQDESV (reference sequence). The CDR3 is made up of 14 amino acids. Trimming left V 5 bases short and J 0 bases short, with 8 bases between. These data were likewise used in another study, on T cells of mothers and their children.

Sequences were obtained from blood. This sequence originates from a girl aged 2-15 years in good health. This rearrangement joins TRBV11-1 to TRBJ2-4; D possibly corresponds to TRBD2 (5 bases). CDR3 amino acids: CASSEGGAKNIQYL. DNA of the CDR3: TGTGCCAGCAGCGAAGGAGGAGCCAAAAACATTCAGTACCTC.